These T cell receptor beta chains were read from a single sample in a study of cytomegalovirus exposure and HLA in healthy donors. Sequenced by immunoSEQ multiplex PCR; TCRdb stores in-frame clones only, minus some. The table lists more than 90,000 clones, around 89% of them singletons. Sequencing was performed on PBMCs. The receptors originated from a man younger than 35 in good health and CMV-seronegative. CDR3s include the opening cysteine and the closing phenylalanine or tryptophan. The D gene is left open where the match is weak. Clone size is stated in some rows and not others, as once, few, many or a class when expanded.

d_call: TRBD1
v_call: TRBV19
j_call: TRBJ2-7
clone_size: NA
cdr3_aa: CASKTDRAAYEQYF
cdr3_nt: TGTGCCAGTAAGACCGACAGGGCCGCCTACGAGCAGTACTTC

d_call: NA
v_call: TRBV6-7
j_call: TRBJ2-3
clone_size: NA
cdr3_aa: CASSCQGITDTQYF
cdr3_nt: TGTGCCAGCAGCTGTCAGGGAATAACAGATACGCAGTATTTT

d_call: TRBD2
v_call: TRBV27
j_call: TRBJ2-2
clone_size: NA
cdr3_aa: CASSLAGGTGELFF
cdr3_nt: TGTGCCAGCAGCCTAGCGGGAGGGACCGGGGAGCTGTTTTTT

d_call: NA
v_call: TRBV19
j_call: TRBJ2-2
clone_size: NA
cdr3_aa: CASRRQGGLYGTGELFF
cdr3_nt: TGTGCCAGTAGAAGGCAGGGGGGTCTCTATGGCACCGGGGAGCTGTTTTTT

d_call: TRBD2
v_call: TRBV7-2
j_call: TRBJ2-5
clone_size: NA
cdr3_aa: CASSLVVAGEGETQYF
cdr3_nt: TGTGCCAGCAGCTTAGTAGTGGCGGGGGAAGGTGAGACCCAGTACTTC

d_call: TRBD2
v_call: TRBV6-5
j_call: TRBJ2-7
clone_size: NA
cdr3_aa: CASSYRLAGRSYEQYF
cdr3_nt: TGTGCCAGCAGTTACCGACTAGCGGGGAGATCCTACGAGCAGTACTTC

d_call: NA
v_call: TRBV11-3
j_call: TRBJ2-2
clone_size: NA
cdr3_aa: CASESFGVTKNTGELFF
cdr3_nt: TGTGCCAGCGAGTCTTTTGGTGTGACAAAGAACACCGGGGAGCTGTTTTTT

d_call: NA
v_call: TRBV7-8
j_call: TRBJ1-5
clone_size: NA
cdr3_aa: CASSLAKQDSYSNQPQHF
cdr3_nt: TGTGCCAGCAGCTTAGCTAAGCAAGACAGCTATAGCAATCAGCCCCAGCATTTT

d_call: NA
v_call: TRBV27
j_call: TRBJ2-1
clone_size: NA
cdr3_aa: CASSLSLGNEQFF
cdr3_nt: TGTGCCAGCAGTCTCTCCCTAGGAAATGAGCAGTTCTTC

d_call: TRBD1
v_call: TRBV5-1
j_call: TRBJ1-2
clone_size: NA
cdr3_aa: CASSLGPRDRGPVVDGYTF
cdr3_nt: TGCGCCAGCAGCTTGGGGCCCCGGGACAGGGGGCCTGTGGTGGATGGCTACACCTTC

d_call: TRBD2
v_call: TRBV11-2
j_call: TRBJ2-1
clone_size: NA
cdr3_aa: CASRSGLAGYNEQFF
cdr3_nt: TGTGCCAGCCGCTCTGGGCTAGCGGGGTACAATGAGCAGTTCTTC

d_call: NA
v_call: TRBV14
j_call: TRBJ2-7
clone_size: NA
cdr3_aa: CASSQGGLGVYEQYF
cdr3_nt: TGTGCCAGCAGCCAAGGCGGCCTGGGTGTATACGAGCAGTACTTC

d_call: TRBD1
v_call: TRBV19
j_call: TRBJ1-2
clone_size: NA
cdr3_aa: CASSFSPGTGGSGYTF
cdr3_nt: TGTGCCAGTAGTTTCTCCCCCGGGACAGGGGGCAGTGGCTACACCTTC

d_call: NA
v_call: TRBV11-2
j_call: TRBJ2-7
clone_size: once
cdr3_aa: CASSWWTDSYEQYF
cdr3_nt: TGTGCCAGCAGCTGGTGGACAGACTCCTACGAGCAGTACTTC

d_call: TRBD2
v_call: TRBV11-1
j_call: TRBJ2-7
clone_size: NA
cdr3_aa: CASSRRLAGGIYEQYF
cdr3_nt: TGTGCCAGCAGCCGTAGACTAGCGGGAGGTATATACGAGCAGTACTTC

d_call: TRBD1
v_call: TRBV7-9
j_call: TRBJ2-7
clone_size: NA
cdr3_aa: CASSQRTGNYEQYF
cdr3_nt: TGTGCCAGCAGCCAACGGACAGGGAACTACGAGCAGTACTTC

d_call: TRBD2
v_call: TRBV7-2
j_call: TRBJ2-1
clone_size: NA
cdr3_aa: CASSFAGTSGVYNEQFF
cdr3_nt: TGTGCCAGCAGCTTCGCCGGGACTAGCGGGGTCTACAATGAGCAGTTCTTC

d_call: NA
v_call: TRBV25-1
j_call: TRBJ2-5
clone_size: NA
cdr3_aa: CASSETQGYQETQYF
cdr3_nt: TGTGCCAGCAGTGAAACCCAGGGATACCAAGAGACCCAGTACTTC

d_call: NA
v_call: TRBV19
j_call: TRBJ1-6
clone_size: few
cdr3_aa: CASTSEQGWSPLHF
cdr3_nt: TGTGCCAGTACATCCGAACAGGGCTGGTCACCCCTCCACTTT

d_call: TRBD2
v_call: TRBV5-1
j_call: TRBJ2-5
clone_size: NA
cdr3_aa: CASRVSGGEETQYF
cdr3_nt: TGCGCCAGCAGAGTGAGTGGGGGGGAAGAGACCCAGTACTTC

d_call: NA
v_call: TRBV28
j_call: TRBJ1-2
clone_size: NA
cdr3_aa: CASSAETDSPNYGYTF
cdr3_nt: TGTGCCAGCAGTGCAGAGACAGATTCACCGAACTATGGCTACACCTTC

d_call: TRBD1
v_call: TRBV6-1
j_call: TRBJ2-1
clone_size: NA
cdr3_aa: CASRDRGVLNEQFF
cdr3_nt: TGTGCCAGCAGGGACAGGGGAGTTCTCAATGAGCAGTTCTTC

d_call: TRBD1
v_call: TRBV15
j_call: TRBJ2-1
clone_size: NA
cdr3_aa: CATRSGPGGNNEQFF
cdr3_nt: TGTGCCACCAGAAGTGGGCCAGGGGGTAACAATGAGCAGTTCTTC

d_call: TRBD2
v_call: TRBV28
j_call: TRBJ2-7
clone_size: once
cdr3_aa: CASSPTLAGVSYEQYF
cdr3_nt: TGTGCCAGCAGTCCCACCCTAGCGGGGGTGTCCTACGAGCAGTACTTC

d_call: NA
v_call: TRBV7-9
j_call: TRBJ1-1
clone_size: NA
cdr3_aa: CASSFSGALIF
cdr3_nt: TGTGCCAGCAGCTTTTCAGGGGCCCTTATATTT

d_call: TRBD1
v_call: TRBV30
j_call: TRBJ1-2
clone_size: NA
cdr3_aa: CAWSGTRQGTNYGYTF
cdr3_nt: TGTGCCTGGAGTGGAACCAGACAGGGTACTAACTATGGCTACACCTTC

d_call: NA
v_call: TRBV2
j_call: TRBJ2-7
clone_size: NA
cdr3_aa: CASKLGTETHQYF
cdr3_nt: TGTGCCAGCAAGTTGGGTACGGAGACCCATCAGTACTTC

d_call: TRBD2
v_call: TRBV18
j_call: TRBJ2-3
clone_size: NA
cdr3_aa: CASSPLAGRVADTQYF
cdr3_nt: TGTGCCAGCTCACCCTTGGCGGGGAGGGTGGCAGATACGCAGTATTTT

d_call: TRBD1
v_call: TRBV6-5
j_call: TRBJ1-2
clone_size: NA
cdr3_aa: CASSYEPSGGRGYTF
cdr3_nt: TGTGCCAGCAGTTACGAGCCATCAGGGGGCCGTGGCTACACCTTC

d_call: TRBD1
v_call: TRBV4-1
j_call: TRBJ1-2
clone_size: NA
cdr3_aa: CASSQDGTGDYGYTF
cdr3_nt: TGCGCCAGCAGCCAAGATGGGACAGGGGACTATGGCTACACCTTC

d_call: NA
v_call: TRBV7-9
j_call: TRBJ2-7
clone_size: NA
cdr3_aa: CASSFLTPSEQYF
cdr3_nt: TGTGCCAGCAGCTTTCTAACCCCTAGCGAGCAGTACTTC

d_call: NA
v_call: TRBV28
j_call: TRBJ2-7
clone_size: NA
cdr3_aa: CASREASYEQYF
cdr3_nt: TGTGCCAGCAGGGAGGCCTCCTACGAGCAGTACTTC

d_call: NA
v_call: TRBV10-3
j_call: TRBJ1-2
clone_size: few
cdr3_aa: CAISESSRLSRGYTF
cdr3_nt: TGTGCCATCAGTGAGTCGAGTAGACTCTCTCGAGGCTACACCTTC

d_call: NA
v_call: TRBV19
j_call: TRBJ2-7
clone_size: NA
cdr3_aa: CASSNSLAILYEQYF
cdr3_nt: TGTGCCAGTAGTAACAGCCTAGCCATACTTTACGAGCAGTACTTC

d_call: NA
v_call: TRBV5-6
j_call: TRBJ1-4
clone_size: once
cdr3_aa: CASSRTGGTNEKLFF
cdr3_nt: TGTGCCAGCAGCCGTACCGGGGGAACTAATGAAAAACTGTTTTTT

d_call: TRBD1
v_call: TRBV7-2
j_call: TRBJ1-3
clone_size: NA
cdr3_aa: CASSFRDRASGNTIYF
cdr3_nt: TGTGCCAGCAGCTTCCGGGACAGGGCGTCTGGAAACACCATATATTTT

d_call: NA
v_call: TRBV5-1
j_call: TRBJ2-4
clone_size: NA
cdr3_aa: CASSLAGSGSKNIQYF
cdr3_nt: TGCGCCAGCAGCTTGGCGGGGAGTGGGTCAAAAAACATTCAGTACTTC

d_call: TRBD1
v_call: TRBV19
j_call: TRBJ1-1
clone_size: NA
cdr3_aa: CASSISRPAGGGNTEAFF
cdr3_nt: TGTGCCAGTAGTATTAGTCGTCCGGCAGGGGGCGGAAACACTGAAGCTTTCTTT

d_call: NA
v_call: TRBV5-1
j_call: TRBJ1-3
clone_size: NA
cdr3_aa: CASSLAGYGNTIYF
cdr3_nt: TGCGCCAGCAGCTTGGCCGGGTATGGAAACACCATATATTTT

d_call: TRBD2
v_call: TRBV19
j_call: TRBJ2-2
clone_size: NA
cdr3_aa: CASSQGGTGELFF
cdr3_nt: TGTGCCAGTAGTCAGGGAGGGACCGGGGAGCTGTTTTTT

d_call: TRBD2
v_call: TRBV4-3
j_call: TRBJ2-7
clone_size: NA
cdr3_aa: CASSQALAGGRDYEQYF
cdr3_nt: TGCGCCAGCAGCCAAGCGCTAGCGGGGGGTAGGGACTACGAGCAGTACTTC

d_call: NA
v_call: TRBV13
j_call: TRBJ2-7
clone_size: NA
cdr3_aa: CASSSRGYEQYF
cdr3_nt: TGTGCCAGCAGTTCCAGGGGTTACGAGCAGTACTTC

d_call: TRBD1
v_call: TRBV5-6
j_call: TRBJ2-1
clone_size: NA
cdr3_aa: CASSEGQGYWNEQFF
cdr3_nt: TGTGCCAGCAGCGAGGGACAGGGGTACTGGAATGAGCAGTTCTTC

d_call: NA
v_call: TRBV5-1
j_call: TRBJ2-2
clone_size: NA
cdr3_aa: CASSPLTNTGELFF
cdr3_nt: TGCGCCAGCAGCCCTCTAACGAACACCGGGGAGCTGTTTTTT

d_call: TRBD1
v_call: TRBV5-1
j_call: TRBJ2-1
clone_size: NA
cdr3_aa: CASSWTGTGVNEQFF
cdr3_nt: TGCGCCAGCAGCTGGACCGGGACAGGGGTTAATGAGCAGTTCTTC

d_call: TRBD1
v_call: TRBV7-2
j_call: TRBJ2-5
clone_size: NA
cdr3_aa: CASSFGGTGPETQYF
cdr3_nt: TGTGCCAGCAGCTTTGGTGGGACAGGGCCAGAGACCCAGTACTTC

d_call: TRBD1
v_call: TRBV5-1
j_call: TRBJ1-1
clone_size: NA
cdr3_aa: CASSQGQGLRTEAFF
cdr3_nt: TGCGCCAGCAGCCAAGGACAGGGACTGCGGACTGAAGCTTTCTTT

d_call: NA
v_call: TRBV6-6
j_call: TRBJ2-2
clone_size: NA
cdr3_aa: CASSYSHRANTGELFF
cdr3_nt: TGTGCCAGCAGTTATTCCCACAGGGCCAACACCGGGGAGCTGTTTTTT

d_call: NA
v_call: TRBV30
j_call: TRBJ1-5
clone_size: once
cdr3_aa: CAWAGGGLSNQPQHF
cdr3_nt: TGTGCCTGGGCTGGGGGCGGATTGAGCAATCAGCCCCAGCATTTT

d_call: NA
v_call: TRBV21-1
j_call: TRBJ2-1
clone_size: NA
cdr3_aa: CASSSSEQFF
cdr3_nt: TGTGCCAGCAGCAGTAGTGAGCAGTTCTTC

d_call: NA
v_call: TRBV11-3
j_call: TRBJ2-1
clone_size: NA
cdr3_aa: CASSLERDNEQFF
cdr3_nt: TGTGCCAGCAGCTTAGAGCGGGACAATGAGCAGTTCTTC

d_call: NA
v_call: TRBV18
j_call: TRBJ1-4
clone_size: NA
cdr3_aa: CASSPGPQGFNEKLFF
cdr3_nt: TGTGCCAGCTCACCAGGACCCCAGGGGTTCAATGAAAAACTGTTTTTT

d_call: NA
v_call: TRBV7-8
j_call: TRBJ1-1
clone_size: NA
cdr3_aa: CASSLGRTTEAFF
cdr3_nt: TGTGCCAGCAGCTTGGGGAGGACCACTGAAGCTTTCTTT

d_call: TRBD1
v_call: TRBV6-6
j_call: TRBJ2-1
clone_size: NA
cdr3_aa: CASSRQGRSNNEQFF
cdr3_nt: TGTGCCAGCAGCCGACAGGGACGAAGTAACAATGAGCAGTTCTTC

d_call: TRBD2
v_call: TRBV11-3
j_call: TRBJ2-7
clone_size: NA
cdr3_aa: CASELAGLGGYEQYF
cdr3_nt: TGTGCCAGCGAATTAGCGGGGTTAGGAGGCTACGAGCAGTACTTC